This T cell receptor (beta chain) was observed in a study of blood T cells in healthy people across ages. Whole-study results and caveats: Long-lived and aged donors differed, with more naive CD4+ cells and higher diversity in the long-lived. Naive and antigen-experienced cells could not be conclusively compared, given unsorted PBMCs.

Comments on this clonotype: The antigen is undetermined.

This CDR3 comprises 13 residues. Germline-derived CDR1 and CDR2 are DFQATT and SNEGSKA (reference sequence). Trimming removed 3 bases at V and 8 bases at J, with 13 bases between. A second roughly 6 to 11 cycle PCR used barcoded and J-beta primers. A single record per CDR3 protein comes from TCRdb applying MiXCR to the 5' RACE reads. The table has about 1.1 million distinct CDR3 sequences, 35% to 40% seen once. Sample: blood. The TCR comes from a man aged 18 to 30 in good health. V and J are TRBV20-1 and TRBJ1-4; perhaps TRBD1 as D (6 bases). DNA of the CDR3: TGCAGTGCTAGTGCGGGGGGCGCGGAAAAACTGTTTTTT. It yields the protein CSASAGGAEKLFF.